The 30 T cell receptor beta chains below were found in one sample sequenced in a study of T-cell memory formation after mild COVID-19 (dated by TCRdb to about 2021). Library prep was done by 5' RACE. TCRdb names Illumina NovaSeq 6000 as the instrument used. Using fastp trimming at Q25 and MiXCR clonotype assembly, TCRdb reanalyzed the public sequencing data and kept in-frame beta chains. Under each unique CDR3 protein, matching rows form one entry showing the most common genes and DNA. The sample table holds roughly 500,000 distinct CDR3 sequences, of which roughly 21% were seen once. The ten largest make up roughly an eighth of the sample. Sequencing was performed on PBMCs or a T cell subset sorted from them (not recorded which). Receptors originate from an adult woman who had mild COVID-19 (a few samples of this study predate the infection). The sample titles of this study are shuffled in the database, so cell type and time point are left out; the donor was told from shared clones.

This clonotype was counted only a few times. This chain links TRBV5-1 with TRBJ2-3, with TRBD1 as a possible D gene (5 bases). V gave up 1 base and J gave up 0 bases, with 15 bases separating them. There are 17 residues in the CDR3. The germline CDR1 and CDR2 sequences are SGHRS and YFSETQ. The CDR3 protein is CASSLSAWGPSTDTQYF. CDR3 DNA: TGCGCCAGCAGCTTGAGTGCATGGGGCCCGAGCACAGATACGCAGTATTTT.

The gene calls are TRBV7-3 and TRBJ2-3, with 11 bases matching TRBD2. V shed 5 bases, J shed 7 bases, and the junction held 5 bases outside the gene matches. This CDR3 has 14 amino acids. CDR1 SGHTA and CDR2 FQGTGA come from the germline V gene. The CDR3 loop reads CASSLSGGANTQYF. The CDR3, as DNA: TGTGCCAGCAGCCTTAGCGGGGGGGCGAATACGCAGTATTTT.

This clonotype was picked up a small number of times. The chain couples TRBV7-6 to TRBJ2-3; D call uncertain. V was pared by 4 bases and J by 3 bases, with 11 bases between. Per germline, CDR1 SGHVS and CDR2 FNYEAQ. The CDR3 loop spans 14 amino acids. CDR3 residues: CASSSPGLTDTQYF. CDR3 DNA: TGTGCCAGCAGCTCCCCGGGCCTAACAGATACGCAGTATTTT.

Here the CDR3 reads CASTNGTGWGETQYF. The CDR3 bases are TGTGCCAGCACCAACGGGACAGGGTGGGGAGAGACCCAGTACTTC. This chain connects TRBV2 to TRBJ2-5, with 9 bases that match TRBD1. The CDR3 has 15 amino acids. Trimming cost V 7 bases and J 4 bases; bases outside gene matches: 10. CDR1 is SNHLY, CDR2 FYNNEI, per germline.

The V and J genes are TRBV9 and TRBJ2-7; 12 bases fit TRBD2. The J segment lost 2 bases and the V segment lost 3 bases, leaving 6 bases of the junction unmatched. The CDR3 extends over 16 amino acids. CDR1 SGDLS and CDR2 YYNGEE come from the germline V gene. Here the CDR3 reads CASSAQPSGGAYEQYF. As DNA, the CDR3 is TGTGCCAGCAGCGCACAACCTAGCGGGGGGGCCTACGAGCAGTACTTC.

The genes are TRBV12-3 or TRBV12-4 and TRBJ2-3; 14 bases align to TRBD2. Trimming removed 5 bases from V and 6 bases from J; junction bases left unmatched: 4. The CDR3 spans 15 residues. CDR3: CASSPRTSGGDTQYF. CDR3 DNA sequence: TGTGCCAGCAGTCCCCGGACTAGCGGGGGGGATACGCAGTATTTT.

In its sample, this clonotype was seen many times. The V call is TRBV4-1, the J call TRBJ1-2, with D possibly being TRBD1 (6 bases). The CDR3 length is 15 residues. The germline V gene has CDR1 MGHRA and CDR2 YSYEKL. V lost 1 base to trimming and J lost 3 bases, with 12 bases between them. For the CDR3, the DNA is TGCGCCAGCAGCCAAGTTCCAGGGGACTACTATGGCTACACCTTC. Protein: CASSQVPGDYYGYTF.

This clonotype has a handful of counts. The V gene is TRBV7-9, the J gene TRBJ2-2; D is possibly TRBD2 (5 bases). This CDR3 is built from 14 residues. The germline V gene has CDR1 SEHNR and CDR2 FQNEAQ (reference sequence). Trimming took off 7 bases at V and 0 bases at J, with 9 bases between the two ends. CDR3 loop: CASIALANTGELFF. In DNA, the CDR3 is TGTGCCAGCATAGCGCTTGCGAACACCGGGGAGCTGTTTTTT.

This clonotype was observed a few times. The CDR3 coding sequence is TGTGCCAGCAGCGAGGGACTAGCACAGCAGTTCTTC. This gives the protein CASSEGLAQQFF. The chain joins TRBV5-6 to TRBJ2-1, with 9 bases matching TRBD2. This CDR3 contains 12 residues. Germline trimming cut 4 bases from V and 11 bases from J; bases unmatched to any gene: 4. Looked up from germline, CDR1 is SGHDT and CDR2 is YYEEEE.

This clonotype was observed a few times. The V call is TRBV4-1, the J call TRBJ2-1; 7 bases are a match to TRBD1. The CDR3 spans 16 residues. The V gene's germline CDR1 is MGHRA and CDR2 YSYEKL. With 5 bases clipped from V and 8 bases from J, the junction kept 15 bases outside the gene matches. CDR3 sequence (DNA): TGCGCCAGCAGCGGCTTGGGACAGCTCCTCAGTGATGAGCAGTTCTTC. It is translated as CASSGLGQLLSDEQFF.

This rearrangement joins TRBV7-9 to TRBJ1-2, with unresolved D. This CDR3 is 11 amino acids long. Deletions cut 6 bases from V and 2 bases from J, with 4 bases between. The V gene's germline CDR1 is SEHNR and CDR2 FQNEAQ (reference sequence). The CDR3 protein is CASSGNYGYTF. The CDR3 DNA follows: TGTGCCAGCAGTGGGAACTATGGCTACACCTTC.

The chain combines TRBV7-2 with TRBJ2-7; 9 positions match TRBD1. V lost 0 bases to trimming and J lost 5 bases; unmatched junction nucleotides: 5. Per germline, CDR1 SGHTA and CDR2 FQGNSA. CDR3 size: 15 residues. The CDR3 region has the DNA TGTGCCAGCAGCTTAGCCTCGGGGACAGGGAACGAGCAGTACTTC. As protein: CASSLASGTGNEQYF. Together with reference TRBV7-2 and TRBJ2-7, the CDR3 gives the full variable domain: GAGVSQSPSNKVTEKGKDVELRCDPISGHTALYWYRQSLGQGLEFLIYFQGNSAPDKSGLPSDRFSAERTGGSVSTLTIQRTQQEDSAVYLCASSLASGTGNEQYFGPGTRLTVT.

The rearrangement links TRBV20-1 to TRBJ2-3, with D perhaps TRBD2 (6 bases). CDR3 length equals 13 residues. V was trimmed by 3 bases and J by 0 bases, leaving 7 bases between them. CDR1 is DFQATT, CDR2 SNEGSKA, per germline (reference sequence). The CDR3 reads CSARAGSTDTQYF. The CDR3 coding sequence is TGCAGTGCTAGGGCGGGGAGCACAGATACGCAGTATTTT.

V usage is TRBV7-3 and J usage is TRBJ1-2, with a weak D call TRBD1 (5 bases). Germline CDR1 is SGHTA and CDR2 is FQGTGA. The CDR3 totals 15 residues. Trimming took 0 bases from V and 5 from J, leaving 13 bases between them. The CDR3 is CASSLTSGAEYGYTF. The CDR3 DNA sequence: TGTGCCAGCAGCTTAACCTCTGGGGCAGAATATGGCTACACCTTC.

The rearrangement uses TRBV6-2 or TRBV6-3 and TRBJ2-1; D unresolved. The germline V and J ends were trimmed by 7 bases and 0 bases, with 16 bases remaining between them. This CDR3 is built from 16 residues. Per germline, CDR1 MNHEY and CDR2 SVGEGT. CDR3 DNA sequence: TGTGCCAGCAATACAGTCTACTCAAGCTCCTACAATGAGCAGTTCTTC. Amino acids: CASNTVYSSSYNEQFF.

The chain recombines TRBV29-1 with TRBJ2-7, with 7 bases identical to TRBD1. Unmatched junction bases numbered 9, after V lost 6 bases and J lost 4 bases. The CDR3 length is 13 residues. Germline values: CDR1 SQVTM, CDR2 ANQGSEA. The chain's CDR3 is CSVLRDRGYEQYF. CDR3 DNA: TGCAGCGTCCTCCGGGACAGAGGGTACGAGCAGTACTTC.

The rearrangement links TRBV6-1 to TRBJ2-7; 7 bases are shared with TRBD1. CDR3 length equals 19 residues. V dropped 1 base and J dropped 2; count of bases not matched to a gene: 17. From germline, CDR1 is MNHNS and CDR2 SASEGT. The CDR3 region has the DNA TGTGCCAGCAGTGAAGGGCTCGGAGGATGGGACAGCCAAACCTACGAGCAGTACTTC. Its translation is CASSEGLGGWDSQTYEQYF.

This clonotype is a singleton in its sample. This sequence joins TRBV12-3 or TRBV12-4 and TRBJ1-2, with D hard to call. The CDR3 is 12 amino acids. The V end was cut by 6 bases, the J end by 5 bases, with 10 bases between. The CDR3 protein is CASSPGRYGYTF. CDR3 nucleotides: TGTGCCAGCAGCCCTGGACGGTATGGCTACACCTTC.

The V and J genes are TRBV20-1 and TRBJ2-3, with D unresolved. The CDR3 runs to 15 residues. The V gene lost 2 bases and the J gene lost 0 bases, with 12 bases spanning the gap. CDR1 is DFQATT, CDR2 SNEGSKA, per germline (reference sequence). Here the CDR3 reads CSARIDGTSTDTQYF. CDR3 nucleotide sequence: TGCAGTGCTAGAATAGACGGTACTAGCACAGATACGCAGTATTTT.

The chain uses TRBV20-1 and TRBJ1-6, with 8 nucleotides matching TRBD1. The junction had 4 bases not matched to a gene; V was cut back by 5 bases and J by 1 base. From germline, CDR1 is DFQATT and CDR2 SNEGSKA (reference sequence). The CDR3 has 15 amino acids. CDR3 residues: CSAPYRGSYNSPLHF. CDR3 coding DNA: TGCAGTGCTCCTTACAGGGGGTCCTATAATTCACCCCTCCACTTT.

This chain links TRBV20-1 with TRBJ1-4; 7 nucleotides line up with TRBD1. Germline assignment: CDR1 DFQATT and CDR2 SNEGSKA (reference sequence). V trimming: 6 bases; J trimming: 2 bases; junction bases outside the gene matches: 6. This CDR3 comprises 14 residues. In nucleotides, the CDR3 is TGCAGTGCGCCGAAGGGGGCGACTAATGAAAAACTGTTTTTT. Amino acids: CSAPKGATNEKLFF.

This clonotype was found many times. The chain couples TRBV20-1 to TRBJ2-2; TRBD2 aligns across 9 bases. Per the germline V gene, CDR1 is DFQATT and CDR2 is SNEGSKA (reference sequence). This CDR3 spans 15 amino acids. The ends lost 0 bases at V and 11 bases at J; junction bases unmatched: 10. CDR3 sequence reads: CSARDRASGTRELFF. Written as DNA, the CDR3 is TGCAGTGCTAGAGATCGGGCTAGCGGGACTCGAGAGCTGTTTTTT.

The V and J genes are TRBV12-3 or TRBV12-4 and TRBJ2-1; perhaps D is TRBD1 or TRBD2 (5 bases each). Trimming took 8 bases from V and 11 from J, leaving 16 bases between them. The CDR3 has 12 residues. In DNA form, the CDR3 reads TGTGCCAGCTCCGACTCCGGGGCCAAGCAGTTCTTC. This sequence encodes CASSDSGAKQFF.

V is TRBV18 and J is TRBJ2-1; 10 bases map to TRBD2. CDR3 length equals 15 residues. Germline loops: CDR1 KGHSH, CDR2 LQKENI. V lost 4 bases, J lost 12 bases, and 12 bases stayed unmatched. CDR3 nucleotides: TGTGCCAGCTCACTGCAGCGGGGGGGCACGACTGGGCAGTTCTTC. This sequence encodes CASSLQRGGTTGQFF.

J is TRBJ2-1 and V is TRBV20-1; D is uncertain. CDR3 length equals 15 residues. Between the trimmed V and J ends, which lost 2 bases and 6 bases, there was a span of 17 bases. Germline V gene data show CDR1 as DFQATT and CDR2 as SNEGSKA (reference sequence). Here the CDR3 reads CSARRVGLDINEQFF. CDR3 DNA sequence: TGCAGTGCTAGAAGGGTCGGCCTAGATATCAATGAGCAGTTCTTC.

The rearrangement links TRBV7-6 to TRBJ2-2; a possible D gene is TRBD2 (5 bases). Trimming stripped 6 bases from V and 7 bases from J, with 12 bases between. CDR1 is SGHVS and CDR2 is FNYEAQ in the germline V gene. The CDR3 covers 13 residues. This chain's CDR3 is CASRPSGIGELFF. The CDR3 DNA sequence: TGTGCCAGCAGACCTTCGGGAATCGGGGAGCTGTTTTTT.

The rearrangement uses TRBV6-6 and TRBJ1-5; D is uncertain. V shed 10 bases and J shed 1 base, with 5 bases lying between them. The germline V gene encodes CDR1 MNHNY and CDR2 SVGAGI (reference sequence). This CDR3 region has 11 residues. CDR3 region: CATRSNQPQHF. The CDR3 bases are TGTGCCACACGAAGCAATCAGCCCCAGCATTTT.

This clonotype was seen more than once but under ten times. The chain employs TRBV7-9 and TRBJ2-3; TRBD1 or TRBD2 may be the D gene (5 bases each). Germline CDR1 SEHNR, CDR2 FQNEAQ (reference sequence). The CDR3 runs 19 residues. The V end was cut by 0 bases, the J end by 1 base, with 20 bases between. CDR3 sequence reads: CASSLAGAGIASGTDTQYF. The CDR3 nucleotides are TGTGCCAGCAGCTTAGCGGGCGCAGGGATAGCGTCAGGCACAGATACGCAGTATTTT.

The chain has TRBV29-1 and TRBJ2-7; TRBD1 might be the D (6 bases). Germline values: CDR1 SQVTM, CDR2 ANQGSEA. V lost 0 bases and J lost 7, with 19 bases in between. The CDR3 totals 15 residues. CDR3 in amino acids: CSVEDGGNAGDEQYF. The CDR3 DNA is TGCAGCGTTGAAGATGGGGGCAACGCAGGGGATGAGCAGTACTTC.

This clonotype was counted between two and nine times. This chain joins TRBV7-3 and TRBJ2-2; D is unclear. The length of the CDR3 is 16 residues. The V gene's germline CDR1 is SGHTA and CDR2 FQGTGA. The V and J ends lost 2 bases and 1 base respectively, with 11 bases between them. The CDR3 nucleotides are TGTGCCAGCAGCTTACCCCCGGGTGAGAACACCGGGGAGCTGTTTTTT. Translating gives CASSLPPGENTGELFF.